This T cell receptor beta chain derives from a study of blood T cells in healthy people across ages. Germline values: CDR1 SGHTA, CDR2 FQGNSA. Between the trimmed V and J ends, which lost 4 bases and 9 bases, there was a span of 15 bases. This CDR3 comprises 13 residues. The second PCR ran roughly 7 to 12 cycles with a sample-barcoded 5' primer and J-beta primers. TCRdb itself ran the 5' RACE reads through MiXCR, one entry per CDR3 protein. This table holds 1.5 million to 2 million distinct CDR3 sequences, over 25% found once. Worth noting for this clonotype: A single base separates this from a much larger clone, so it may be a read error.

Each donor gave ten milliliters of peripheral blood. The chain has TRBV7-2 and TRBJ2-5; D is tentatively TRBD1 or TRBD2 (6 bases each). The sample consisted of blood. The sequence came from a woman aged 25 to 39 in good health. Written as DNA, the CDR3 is TGTGCCAGCAGCTCGAAGGGGGGATTTGCCCAGTACTTC. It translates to CASSSKGGFAQYF.